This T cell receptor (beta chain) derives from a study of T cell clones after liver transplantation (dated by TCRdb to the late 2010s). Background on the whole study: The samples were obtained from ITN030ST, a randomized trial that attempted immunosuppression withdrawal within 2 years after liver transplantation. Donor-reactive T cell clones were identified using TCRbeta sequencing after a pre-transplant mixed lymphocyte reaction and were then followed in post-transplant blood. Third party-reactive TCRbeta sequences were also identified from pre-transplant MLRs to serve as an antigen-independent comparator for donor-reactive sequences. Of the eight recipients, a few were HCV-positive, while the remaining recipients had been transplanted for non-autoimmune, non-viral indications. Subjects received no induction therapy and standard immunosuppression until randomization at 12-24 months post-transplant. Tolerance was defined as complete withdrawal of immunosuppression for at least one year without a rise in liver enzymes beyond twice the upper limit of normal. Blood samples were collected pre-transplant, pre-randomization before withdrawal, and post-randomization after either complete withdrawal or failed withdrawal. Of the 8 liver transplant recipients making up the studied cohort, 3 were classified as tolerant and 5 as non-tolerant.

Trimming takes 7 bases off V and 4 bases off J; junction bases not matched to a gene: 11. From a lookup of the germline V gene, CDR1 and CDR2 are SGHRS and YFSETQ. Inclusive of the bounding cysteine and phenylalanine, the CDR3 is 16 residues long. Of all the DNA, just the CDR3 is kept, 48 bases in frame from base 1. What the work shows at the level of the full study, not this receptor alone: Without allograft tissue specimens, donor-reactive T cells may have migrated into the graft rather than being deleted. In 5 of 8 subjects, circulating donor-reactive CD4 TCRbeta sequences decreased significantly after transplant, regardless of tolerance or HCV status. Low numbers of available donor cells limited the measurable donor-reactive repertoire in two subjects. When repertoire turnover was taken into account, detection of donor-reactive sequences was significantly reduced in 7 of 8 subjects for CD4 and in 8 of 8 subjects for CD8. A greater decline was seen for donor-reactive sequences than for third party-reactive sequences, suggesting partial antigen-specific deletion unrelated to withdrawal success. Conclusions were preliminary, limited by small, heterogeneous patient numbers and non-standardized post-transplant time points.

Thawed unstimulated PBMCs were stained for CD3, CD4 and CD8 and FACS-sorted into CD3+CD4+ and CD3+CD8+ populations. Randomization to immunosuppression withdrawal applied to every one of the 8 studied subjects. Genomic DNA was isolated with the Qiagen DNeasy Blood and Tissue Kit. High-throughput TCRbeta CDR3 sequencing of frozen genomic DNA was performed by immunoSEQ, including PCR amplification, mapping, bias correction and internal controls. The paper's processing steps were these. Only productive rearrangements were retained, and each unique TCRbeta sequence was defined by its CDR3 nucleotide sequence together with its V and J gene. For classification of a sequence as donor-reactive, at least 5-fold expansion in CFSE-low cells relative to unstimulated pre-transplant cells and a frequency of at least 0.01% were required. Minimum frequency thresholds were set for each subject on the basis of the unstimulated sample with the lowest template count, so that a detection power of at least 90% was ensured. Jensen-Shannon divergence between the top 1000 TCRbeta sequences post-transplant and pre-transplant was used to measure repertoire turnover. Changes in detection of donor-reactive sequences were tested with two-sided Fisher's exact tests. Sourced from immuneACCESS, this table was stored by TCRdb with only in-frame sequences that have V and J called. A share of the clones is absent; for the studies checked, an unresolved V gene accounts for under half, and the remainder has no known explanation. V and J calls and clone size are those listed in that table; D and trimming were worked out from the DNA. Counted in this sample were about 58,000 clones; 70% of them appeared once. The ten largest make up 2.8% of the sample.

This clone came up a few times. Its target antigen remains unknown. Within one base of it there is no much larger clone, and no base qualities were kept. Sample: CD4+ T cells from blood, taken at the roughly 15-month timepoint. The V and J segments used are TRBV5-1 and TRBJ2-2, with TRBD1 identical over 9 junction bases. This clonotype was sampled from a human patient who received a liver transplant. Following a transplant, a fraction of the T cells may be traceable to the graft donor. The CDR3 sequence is CASRLSGTGSTGELFF. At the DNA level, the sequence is TGCGCCAGCCGCCTCTCCGGGACAGGGAGCACCGGGGAGCTGTTTTTT.